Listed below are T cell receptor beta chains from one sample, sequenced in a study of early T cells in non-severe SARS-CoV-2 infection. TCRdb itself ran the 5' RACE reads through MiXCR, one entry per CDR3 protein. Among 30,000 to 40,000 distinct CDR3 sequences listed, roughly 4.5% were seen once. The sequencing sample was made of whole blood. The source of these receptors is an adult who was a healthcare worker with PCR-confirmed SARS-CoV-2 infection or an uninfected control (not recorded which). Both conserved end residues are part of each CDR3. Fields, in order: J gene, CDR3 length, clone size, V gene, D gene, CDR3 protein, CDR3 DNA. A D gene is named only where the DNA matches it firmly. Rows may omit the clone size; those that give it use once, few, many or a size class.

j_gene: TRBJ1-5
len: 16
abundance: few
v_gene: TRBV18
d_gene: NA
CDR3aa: CASSPAGIGAHQPQHF
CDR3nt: TGTGCCAGCTCACCTGCAGGGATAGGGGCCCATCAGCCCCAGCATTTT

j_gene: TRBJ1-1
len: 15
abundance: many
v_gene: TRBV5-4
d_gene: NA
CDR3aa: CASSLVPGLNTEAFF
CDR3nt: TGTGCCAGCAGCTTGGTTCCGGGGTTGAACACTGAAGCTTTCTTT

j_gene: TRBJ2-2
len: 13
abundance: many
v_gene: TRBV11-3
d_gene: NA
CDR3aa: CASTATNTGELFF
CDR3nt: TGTGCCAGCACCGCAACGAACACCGGGGAGCTGTTTTTT

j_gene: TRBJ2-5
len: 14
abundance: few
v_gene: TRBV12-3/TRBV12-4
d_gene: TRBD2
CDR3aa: CASRASGGQETQYF
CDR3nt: TGTGCCAGCAGAGCTAGCGGGGGGCAGGAGACCCAGTACTTC

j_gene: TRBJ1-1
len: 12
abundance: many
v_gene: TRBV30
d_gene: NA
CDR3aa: CAWSRGGSEAFF
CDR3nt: TGTGCCTGGAGTCGGGGGGGATCCGAAGCTTTCTTT

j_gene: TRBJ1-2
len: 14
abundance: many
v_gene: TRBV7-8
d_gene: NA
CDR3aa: CASSLAHVRGGYTF
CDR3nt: TGTGCCAGCAGCTTGGCGCACGTCAGGGGTGGCTACACCTTC

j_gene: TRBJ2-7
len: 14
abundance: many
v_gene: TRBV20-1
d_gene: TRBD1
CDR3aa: CSAIGGAESYEQYF
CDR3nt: TGCAGTGCTATAGGGGGCGCTGAGTCCTACGAGCAGTACTTC

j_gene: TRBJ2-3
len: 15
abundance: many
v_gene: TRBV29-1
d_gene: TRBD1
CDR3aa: CSVDLRDREADTQYF
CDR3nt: TGCAGCGTGGACCTTCGGGACAGGGAAGCAGATACGCAGTATTTT

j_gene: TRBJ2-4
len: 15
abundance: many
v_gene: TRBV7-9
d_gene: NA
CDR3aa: CASSQDFGGGNIQYF
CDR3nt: TGTGCCAGCAGCCAAGACTTTGGTGGGGGAAACATTCAGTACTTC

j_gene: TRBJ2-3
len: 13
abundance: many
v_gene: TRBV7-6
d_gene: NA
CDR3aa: CASSAGLFDTQYF
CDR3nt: TGTGCCAGCAGCGCCGGTTTATTCGATACGCAGTATTTT

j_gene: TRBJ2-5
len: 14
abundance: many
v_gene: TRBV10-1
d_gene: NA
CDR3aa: CASSGTSSGETQYF
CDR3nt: TGCGCCAGCAGTGGAACTAGCTCTGGCGAGACCCAGTACTTC

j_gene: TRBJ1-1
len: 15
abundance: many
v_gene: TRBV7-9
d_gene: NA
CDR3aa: CASSIPAGMNTEAFF
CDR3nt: TGTGCCAGCAGCATCCCGGCGGGTATGAACACTGAAGCTTTCTTT

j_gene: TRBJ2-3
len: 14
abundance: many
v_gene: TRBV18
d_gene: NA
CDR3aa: CASSPTAKEDTQYF
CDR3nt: TGTGCCAGCTCGCCGACGGCCAAAGAAGATACGCAGTATTTT

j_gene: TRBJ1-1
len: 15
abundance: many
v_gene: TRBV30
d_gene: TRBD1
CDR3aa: CAWSAPGTGFGRAFF
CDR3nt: TGTGCCTGGAGTGCTCCCGGGACAGGGTTTGGTCGGGCTTTCTTT

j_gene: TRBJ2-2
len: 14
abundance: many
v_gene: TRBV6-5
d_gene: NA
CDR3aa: CASRRTANTGELFF
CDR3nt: TGTGCCAGCAGGCGGACAGCTAACACCGGGGAGCTGTTTTTT

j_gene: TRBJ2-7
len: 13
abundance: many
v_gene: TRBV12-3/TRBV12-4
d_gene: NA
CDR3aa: CASSFGPELEQYF
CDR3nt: TGTGCCAGCAGTTTCGGTCCCGAGCTCGAGCAGTACTTC

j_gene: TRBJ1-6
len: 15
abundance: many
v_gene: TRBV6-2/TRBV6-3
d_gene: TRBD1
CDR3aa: CASSRGDRVNSPLHF
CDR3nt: TGTGCCAGCAGTCGGGGGGACAGAGTTAATTCACCCCTCCACTTT

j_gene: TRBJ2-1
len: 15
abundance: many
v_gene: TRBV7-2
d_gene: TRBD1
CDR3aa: CASSLGTGKFNEQFF
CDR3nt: TGTGCCAGCAGCTTAGGGACAGGGAAATTCAATGAGCAGTTCTTC

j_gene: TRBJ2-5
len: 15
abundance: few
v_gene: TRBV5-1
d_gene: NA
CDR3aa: CASSFWGRGRETQYF
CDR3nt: TGCGCCAGCAGCTTTTGGGGGCGAGGCCGAGAGACCCAGTACTTC

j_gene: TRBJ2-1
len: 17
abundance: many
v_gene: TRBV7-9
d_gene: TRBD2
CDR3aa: CASSHYSGGSSYNEQFF
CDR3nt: TGTGCCAGCAGCCACTATAGCGGGGGAAGCTCCTACAATGAGCAGTTCTTC

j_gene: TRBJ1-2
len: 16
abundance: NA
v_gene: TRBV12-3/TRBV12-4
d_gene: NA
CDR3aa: CASSLALTLGEGGYTF
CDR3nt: TGTGCCAGCAGTTTAGCGCTTACCCTAGGAGAGGGCGGCTACACCTTC

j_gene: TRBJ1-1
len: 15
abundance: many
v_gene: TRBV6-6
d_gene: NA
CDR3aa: CASSYTSTANTEAFF
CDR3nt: TGTGCCAGCAGTTACACTTCGACAGCGAACACTGAAGCTTTCTTT

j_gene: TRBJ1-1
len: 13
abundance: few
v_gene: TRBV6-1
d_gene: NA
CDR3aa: CASSEHVNTEAFF
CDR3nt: TGTGCCAGCAGTGAACACGTGAACACTGAAGCTTTCTTT

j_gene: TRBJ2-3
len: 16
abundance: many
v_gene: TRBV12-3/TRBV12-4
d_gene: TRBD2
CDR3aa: CASSPIAGGLTDTQYF
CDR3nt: TGTGCCAGCAGTCCTATAGCGGGGGGTCTTACAGATACGCAGTATTTT

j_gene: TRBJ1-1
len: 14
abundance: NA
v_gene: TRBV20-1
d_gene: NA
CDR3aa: CSARAPGANTEAFF
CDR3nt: TGCAGTGCTAGAGCCCCCGGGGCTAACACTGAAGCTTTCTTT

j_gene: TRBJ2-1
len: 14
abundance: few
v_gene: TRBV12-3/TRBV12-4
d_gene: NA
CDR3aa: CASSLNGDYNEQFF
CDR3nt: TGTGCCAGCAGTTTAAATGGGGATTACAATGAGCAGTTCTTC

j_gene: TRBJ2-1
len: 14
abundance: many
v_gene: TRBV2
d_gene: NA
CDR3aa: CASRRTYLYNEQFF
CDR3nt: TGTGCCAGCAGAAGGACTTACCTTTACAATGAGCAGTTCTTC

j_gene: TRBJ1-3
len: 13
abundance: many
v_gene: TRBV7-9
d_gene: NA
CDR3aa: CASSSGAGNTIYF
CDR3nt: TGTGCCAGCAGTTCCGGCGCGGGAAACACCATATATTTT

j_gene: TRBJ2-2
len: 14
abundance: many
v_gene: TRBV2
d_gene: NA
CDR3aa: CASKEGSNTGELFF
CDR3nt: TGTGCCAGCAAGGAGGGGTCGAACACCGGGGAGCTGTTTTTT

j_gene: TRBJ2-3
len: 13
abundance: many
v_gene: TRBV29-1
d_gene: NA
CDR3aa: CSVERDFPDTQYF
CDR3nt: TGCAGCGTTGAGAGGGACTTCCCAGATACGCAGTATTTT

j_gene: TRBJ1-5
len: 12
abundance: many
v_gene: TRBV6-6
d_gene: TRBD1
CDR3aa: CASRTGDQPQHF
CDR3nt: TGTGCCAGCAGGACAGGGGATCAGCCCCAGCATTTT

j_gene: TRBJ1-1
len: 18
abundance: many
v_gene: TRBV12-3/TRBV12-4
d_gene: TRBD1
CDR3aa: CASSFPTGGFLMNTEAFF
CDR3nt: TGTGCCAGCAGTTTCCCGACAGGGGGTTTTCTCATGAACACTGAAGCTTTCTTT

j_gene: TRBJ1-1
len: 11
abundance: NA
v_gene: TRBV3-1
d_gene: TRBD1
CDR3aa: CASSHRGEAFF
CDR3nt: TGTGCCAGCAGTCACAGGGGTGAAGCTTTCTTT

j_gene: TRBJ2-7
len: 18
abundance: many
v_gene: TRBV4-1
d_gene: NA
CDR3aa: CASSLQPPSVSRSYEQYF
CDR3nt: TGCGCCAGCAGCCTTCAACCTCCTTCGGTCAGTCGGTCCTACGAGCAGTACTTC

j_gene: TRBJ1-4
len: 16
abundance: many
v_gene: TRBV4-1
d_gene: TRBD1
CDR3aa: CASSSRSWDRGEKLFF
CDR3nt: TGCGCCAGCAGCTCAAGATCGTGGGACAGGGGTGAAAAACTGTTTTTT

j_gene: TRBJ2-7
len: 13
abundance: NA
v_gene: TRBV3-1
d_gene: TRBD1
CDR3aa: CASSQGQGWEQYF
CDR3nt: TGTGCCAGCAGCCAAGGACAGGGGTGGGAGCAGTACTTC

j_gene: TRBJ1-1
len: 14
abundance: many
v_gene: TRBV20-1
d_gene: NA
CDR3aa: CSAHPGATNTEAFF
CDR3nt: TGCAGTGCCCACCCGGGGGCGACGAACACTGAAGCTTTCTTT

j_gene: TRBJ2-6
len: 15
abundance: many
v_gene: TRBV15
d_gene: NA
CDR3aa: CATSREGARANVLTF
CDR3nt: TGTGCCACCAGCAGAGAGGGGGCCCGGGCCAACGTCCTGACTTTC

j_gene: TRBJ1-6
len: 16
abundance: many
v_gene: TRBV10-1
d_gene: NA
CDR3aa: CASSDAGEPTIHPSTF
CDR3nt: NA

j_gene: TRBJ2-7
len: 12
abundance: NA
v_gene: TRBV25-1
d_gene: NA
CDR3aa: CATGWSSYEQYF
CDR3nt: TGTGCCACCGGCTGGAGCTCCTACGAGCAGTACTTC

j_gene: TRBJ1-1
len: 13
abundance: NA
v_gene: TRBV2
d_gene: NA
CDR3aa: CASSKVMNTEAFF
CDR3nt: TGTGCCAGCAGTAAAGTCATGAACACTGAAGCTTTCTTT

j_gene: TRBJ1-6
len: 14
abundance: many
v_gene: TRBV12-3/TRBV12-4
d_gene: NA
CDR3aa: CASSLDGWNSPLHF
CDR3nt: TGTGCCAGCAGTTTAGATGGGTGGAATTCACCCCTCCACTTT

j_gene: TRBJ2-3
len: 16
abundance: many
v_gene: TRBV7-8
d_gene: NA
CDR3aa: CASSLVGGGPTDTQYF
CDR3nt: TGTGCCAGCAGCTTAGTAGGAGGGGGACCCACAGATACGCAGTATTTT

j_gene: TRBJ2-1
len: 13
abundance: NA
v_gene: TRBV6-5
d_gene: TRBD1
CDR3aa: CASSRTGGYEQFF
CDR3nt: TGTGCCAGCAGTCGCACAGGGGGTTACGAGCAGTTCTTC

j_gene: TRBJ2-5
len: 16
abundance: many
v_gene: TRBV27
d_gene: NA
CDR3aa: CASRISALVPRETQYF
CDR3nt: TGTGCCAGCCGAATTTCCGCTTTGGTCCCGAGGGAGACCCAGTACTTC

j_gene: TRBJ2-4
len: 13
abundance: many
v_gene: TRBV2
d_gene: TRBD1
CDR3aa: CASRGTGGDIQYF
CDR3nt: TGTGCCAGCAGGGGGACAGGGGGAGACATTCAGTACTTC

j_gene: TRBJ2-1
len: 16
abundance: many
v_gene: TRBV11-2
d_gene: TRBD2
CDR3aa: CASSSHRDPRGGEQFF
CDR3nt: TGTGCCAGCAGCTCCCACCGGGACCCCCGGGGGGGTGAGCAGTTCTTC

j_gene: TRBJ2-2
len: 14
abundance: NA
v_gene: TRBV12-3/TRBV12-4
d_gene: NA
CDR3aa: CASSFGENTGELFF
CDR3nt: TGTGCCAGCAGTTTCGGCGAGAACACCGGGGAGCTGTTTTTT